The sequence of this TCR beta chain was determined in a study of T cell repertoires in cytomegalovirus infection. TCRdb reprocessed the reads via MiXCR and lists one record per CDR3 protein. The table records approximately 170,000 distinct CDR3 sequences, 13% to 15% of them present only once. There are 14 residues in the CDR3. CDR1 is GTSNPN and CDR2 is SVGIG in the germline V gene (reference sequence). V was pared by 5 bases and J by 2 bases, with 10 bases between. V and J are TRBV30 and TRBJ2-6; D is possibly TRBD2 (5 bases). The sequence derives from a human donor in good health (CMV status not recorded). Some clones in this sample may be carry-over from other donors' samples. The source material was PBMCs. CDR3 bases: TGTGCCTGGGGCGCGGGTACTGGGGCCAACGTCCTGACTTTC. This translates into CAWGAGTGANVLTF.